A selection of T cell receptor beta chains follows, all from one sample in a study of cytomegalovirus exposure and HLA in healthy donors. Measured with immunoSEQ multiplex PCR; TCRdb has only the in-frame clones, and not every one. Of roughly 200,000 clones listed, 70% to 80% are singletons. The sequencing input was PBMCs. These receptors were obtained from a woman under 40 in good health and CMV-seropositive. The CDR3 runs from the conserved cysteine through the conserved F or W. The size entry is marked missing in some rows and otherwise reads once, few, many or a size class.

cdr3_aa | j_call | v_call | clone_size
CASSVSVNTEAFF | TRBJ1-1 | TRBV9 | .
CASSPGTGGDQPQHF | TRBJ1-5 | TRBV18 | .
CASSMTLGQGGETQYF | TRBJ2-5 | TRBV5-4 | once
CASSSRDRGYGYTF | TRBJ1-2 | TRBV19 | .
CASSLWEGPADYGYTF | TRBJ1-2 | TRBV28 | .
CASSQGRAHPEKLFF | TRBJ1-4 | TRBV4-3 | once
CASGASLGVTQYF | TRBJ2-3 | TRBV27 | .
CASSPSGGTTDTQYF | TRBJ2-3 | TRBV7-2 | .
CASRPTGFTEAFF | TRBJ1-1 | TRBV6-5 | .
CASSSAGTLRETQYF | TRBJ2-5 | TRBV5-1 | once
CASSYSRTGNTEAFF | TRBJ1-1 | TRBV6-6 | .
CASSSDAALEFLKTEAFF | TRBJ1-1 | TRBV7-9 | few
CASSYWAGDGTEAFF | TRBJ1-1 | TRBV6-5 | .
CSFGAGDYEQYF | . | TRBV29-1 | .
CASSPYGATPGDYGYTF | TRBJ1-2 | TRBV19 | .
CSAQGYGYTF | TRBJ1-2 | TRBV20-1 | .
CASSRSPAPGQGAAGNTIYF | TRBJ1-3 | TRBV5-4 | .
CASSRPGAGWNEQFF | TRBJ2-1 | TRBV7-9 | many
CADQGAPPNSPLHF | TRBJ1-6 | TRBV23-1 | once
CASSSRTTALYGYTF | TRBJ1-2 | TRBV9 | .
CASSLEQSNEKLFF | TRBJ1-4 | TRBV5-4 | few
CASSPGQGRGRAYEQYF | TRBJ2-7 | TRBV2 | .
CASSLAFRAVETQYF | TRBJ2-5 | TRBV7-8 | few
CASSQPTTMPGYTF | TRBJ1-2 | TRBV28 | once
CASSSGGTHEKLFF | TRBJ1-4 | TRBV7-2 | .
CASSSGLAGGPGDTQYF | TRBJ2-3 | TRBV7-7 | .
CAWTVEGFF | TRBJ1-2 | TRBV30 | .
CASGLGRDTQETQYF | TRBJ2-5 | TRBV12-5 | .
CASSLGPGRRNQPQHF | TRBJ1-5 | TRBV7-2 | .
CASSVGAGEETQYF | TRBJ2-5 | TRBV9 | .
CASIVETGGAGYTF | TRBJ1-2 | TRBV2 | .
CATKIEGVNEQFF | TRBJ2-1 | TRBV6-5 | .
CASSSGQGSDNEQFF | TRBJ2-1 | TRBV11-3 | .
CAISARANEQYF | TRBJ2-7 | TRBV10-3 | .
CASSVDRVSGGEQYF | TRBJ2-7 | TRBV2 | .
CASSERPGLAGNNEQFF | TRBJ2-1 | TRBV7-8 | few
CASSEDMTEAFF | TRBJ1-1 | TRBV6-1 | .
CASSLTGSSGNTIYF | TRBJ1-3 | TRBV7-3 | once
CASSADRGQGTQHF | TRBJ1-5 | TRBV6-5 | .
CASSPPWTSGFHRRNEQFF | TRBJ2-1 | TRBV18 | .
CASSSLAGGLYNEQFF | TRBJ2-1 | TRBV19 | .
CASNRRDYNSPLHF | TRBJ1-6 | TRBV2 | .
CASSLAPRGEQYF | TRBJ2-7 | TRBV11-2 | .
CASTSAQGGTGELFF | TRBJ2-2 | TRBV7-9 | few
CAWSLGGGVSTDTQYF | TRBJ2-3 | TRBV30 | .
CASSVLGLEETQYF | TRBJ2-5 | TRBV9 | .
CASSYDRTNYGYTF | TRBJ1-2 | TRBV6-5 | .
CAWNRGQLNYGYTF | TRBJ1-2 | TRBV30 | .
CASSAQGAADTQYF | TRBJ2-3 | TRBV6-4 | .
CASSFHSGTGSNEQFF | TRBJ2-1 | TRBV2 | once
CASSLTRVPTAETQYF | TRBJ2-5 | TRBV7-2 | once
CASSHQRTGVPGELFF | TRBJ2-2 | TRBV5-1 | .